These T cell receptor beta chains were read from a single sample in a study of response to subunit inactivated influenza vaccine. TCRdb ran MiXCR on the RT-PCR reads and lists one entry per CDR3 protein. The sample carries about 520,000 distinct CDR3 sequences, around 25% recorded once. Source: CD4+ T cells sorted from PBMCs, taken around 5 days after vaccination. Receptors originate from a man aged 45-65 years who received an inactivated influenza vaccine. Each CDR3 is given with its conserved first and last residue. A D gene is named only where the DNA matches it firmly. Size is stated for part of the rows, as once, few or many counts, or as a class when the clone is expanded.

d_call	v_call	j_call	clone_size	cdr3_nt	cdr3_aa
TRBD1	TRBV6-2/TRBV6-3	TRBJ1-5	NA	TGTGCCAGCACCCAGGGACAGGTATGGAATCAGCCCCAGCATTTT	CASTQGQVWNQPQHF
NA	TRBV20-1	TRBJ2-7	many	TGCAGTGCTAGAGAGGGGACGTCGGACTACGAGCAGTACTTC	CSAREGTSDYEQYF
NA	TRBV12-2	TRBJ2-3	few	TGTGCAAGTCGCACGCGGACTATAAGCACAGATACGCAGTATTTT	CASRTRTISTDTQYF
NA	TRBV20-1	TRBJ1-4	many	TGCAGTGCTAGCGGGCCTTGGCACAATGAAAAACTGTTTTTT	CSASGPWHNEKLFF
TRBD2	TRBV7-9	TRBJ2-7	few	TGTGCCAGCAGCAAGTCCGGGACTAGCGAGCAGTACTTC	CASSKSGTSEQYF
TRBD1	TRBV20-1	TRBJ1-1	NA	TGCAGTGTTCGCAGGGGGCTTGTTATCACTGAAGCTTTCTTT	CSVRRGLVITEAFF
NA	TRBV20-1	TRBJ1-6	NA	TGCAGTGCTAGAGGACGGACGGGACTGAATTCACCCCTCCACTTT	CSARGRTGLNSPLHF
TRBD2	TRBV10-3	TRBJ2-7	few	TGTGCCATCAGTACGGGACTAGCGGGAGCCTACGAGCAGTACTTC	CAISTGLAGAYEQYF
NA	TRBV7-9	TRBJ2-7	NA	TGTGCCAGCAGCTTATCCGTACGGAACTCCTACGAGCAGTACTTC	CASSLSVRNSYEQYF
TRBD2	TRBV15	TRBJ2-1	few	TGTGCCACCAGCAACCCCGGGACTAGCGGGTTCTTC	CATSNPGTSGFF
TRBD1	TRBV20-1	TRBJ2-3	few	TGCAGTGCCGGCAGGGGGCTAGTGTCGGATACGCAGTATTTT	CSAGRGLVSDTQYF
TRBD2	TRBV5-5	TRBJ2-2	few	TGTGCCAGCAGCTTGGCAAGCGGGGACACCGGGGAGCTGTTTTTT	CASSLASGDTGELFF